Included here is one TCR beta chain sequence, with context. No antigen is known for it. Trimming cost V 2 bases and J 5 bases, with 9 bases left between them. CDR1 WNHNN and CDR2 SYGVQD come from the germline V gene (reference sequence). This CDR3 contains 13 residues. Sequenced by immunoSEQ multiplex PCR; TCRdb stores in-frame clones only, minus some. This sample carries fewer than 200,000 clones, 94% of them seen once, and the ten largest clones take around 1.5%. This sample was taken from a study of T cell responses to AZD1222 COVID-19 vaccine. General study points: Only six or seven AZD1222 recipients tested seropositive at baseline.

J is TRBJ1-1 and V is TRBV10-1; D not certain. Sequences were derived from peripheral blood, sampled 28 days after the second AZD1222 dose. The receptor's source is an adult who received the AZD1222 COVID-19 vaccine. CDR3 sequence: CASSENMVTEAFF. In DNA, the CDR3 is TGCGCCAGCAGTGAGAATATGGTAACTGAAGCTTTCTTT.